This TCR beta chain was sequenced in a study of beta chain features in type 1 diabetes. With regard to this clone: Its cognate antigen is unknown.

The whole isolated RNA underwent reverse transcription, so sequencing captured expressed TCRB transcripts. Average reads for naive, central memory and regulatory T cell samples were about 3.6 million. TCRdb's table, derived via immunoSEQ multiplex PCR, lists solely in-frame clones and lacks some. The table shows under 200,000 clones, with about 8.5% occurring only once. Broader study findings: There were fewer insertions and more deletions at the VDJ junctions of type 1 diabetes patients. There was a moderate but significant shortening of TCRB CDR3s in all four CD4+ subsets of Type 1 diabetes patients. The study found that naive, central memory and Treg TCRB repertoires appeared more similar in patients than in healthy donors.

The clonotype was recovered from a man aged 18 to 30 in good health. The specimen was central memory CD4+ T cells from blood.

CDR3 in amino acids: CASSRQGGADTQYF. The DNA for the CDR3 is TGTGCCAGCAGCCGACAGGGGGGAGCAGATACGCAGTATTTT. The gene calls are TRBV7-9 and TRBJ2-3, with 9 bases lining up with TRBD1. The CDR3 contains 14 residues. The V gene end was trimmed by 5 bases and the J gene end by 4 bases; junction bases not matched to a gene: 4. Germline V lookup: CDR1 SEHNR, CDR2 FQNEAQ (reference sequence).